The next 26 T cell receptor beta chains were all read from a single sample in a study of regulatory T cells in long-lasting Graves disease. In building TCR beta libraries, iRepertoire HTBI primers were used together with Arm-PCR of CDR3 regions. TCRdb used MiXCR to reprocess the multiplex PCR reads, holding one entry per CDR3 protein. Found here are 550,000 or so distinct CDR3 sequences, approximately 12% of them singletons; the top ten hold approximately 9%. Time point described: newly diagnosed GD, antithyroid drugs for less than 3 months. The TCR library was made from RNA extracted from PBMCs. This sample was also put to use in a study of T cells in Graves' hyperthyroidism and ophthalmopathy.

Material: peripheral blood mononuclear cells (PBMCs), obtained at new diagnosis, from a patient treated with antithyroid drugs. The receptors were gathered from a woman in her 30s with Graves disease.

This clonotype was picked up a small number of times. The chain's CDR3 is CASSFSGTVANYGYTF. As DNA, the CDR3 is TGTGCCAGCAGCTTTTCCGGGACGGTCGCTAACTATGGCTACACCTTC. This rearrangement joins TRBV7-8 to TRBJ1-2; D may be TRBD1 (5 bases). The CDR3 runs 16 residues. Germline assignment: CDR1 SGHVS and CDR2 FQNEAQ. Trimming shortened V by 3 bases and J by 0 bases, and 14 bases separated the two germline ends.

The CDR3 loop reads CASSQGGGERSTEAFF. For the CDR3, the DNA is TGCGCCAGCAGCCAAGGGGGGGGGGAAAGGAGCACTGAAGCTTTCTTT. This chain links TRBV4-3 with TRBJ1-1, with a possible D match to TRBD1 (5 bases). V lost 1 base and J 4 bases, leaving 16 bases between the germline ends. Germline CDR1 LGHNA, CDR2 YSLEER. The CDR3 has 16 residues.

As concerns this clonotype: Here the CDR3 omits its conserved ending phenylalanine or tryptophan, so a read error is the likely source. The chain employs TRBV7-9 and TRBJ1-4; unclear D gene. This CDR3 spans 16 amino acids. With 0 bases removed from V and 8 bases from J, the gap between germline ends came to 16 bases. Germline CDR1 and CDR2: SEHNR and FQNEAQ (reference sequence). In nucleotides, the CDR3 is TGTGCCAGCAGCTTAGCGAAGGATTCTAAAAGGGAAAAACTGTTTCTT. It specifies CASSLAKDSKREKLFL.

In this sample, this clonotype turned up many times. The rearrangement links TRBV20-1 to TRBJ2-3; no reliable D call. Per germline, CDR1 DFQATT and CDR2 SNEGSKA (reference sequence). The length of the CDR3 is 13 residues. The V end lost 1 base, the J end lost 2 bases, and 7 bases lay between the germline ends. Here the CDR3 DNA reads TGCAGTGCTAGAGGAGGATTCACAGATACGCAGTATTTT. Protein sequence: CSARGGFTDTQYF.

This clonotype was picked up many times. The chain combines TRBV6-2 or TRBV6-3 with TRBJ2-1; D perhaps matches TRBD1 (6 bases). Germline V CDR1 and CDR2: MNHEY, SVGEGT. Trimming took 4 bases from V and 6 from J, leaving 10 bases between them. This CDR3 has 13 amino acids. CDR3 sequence: CASSLQGPNEQFF. The DNA of the CDR3 is TGTGCCAGCAGTTTGCAGGGGCCCAATGAGCAGTTCTTC.

This clonotype was observed many times. The chain has TRBV7-9 and TRBJ1-2; TRBD1 aligns across 8 bases. The CDR3 is made up of 14 amino acids. In germline, CDR1 is SEHNR, CDR2 FQNEAQ (reference sequence). Trimming at V came to 5 bases and at J to 8 bases, leaving 10 bases not matched to a gene. The CDR3 region is CASSQTGGLMGYTF. The DNA of the CDR3 is TGTGCCAGCAGCCAAACAGGGGGTTTGATGGGCTACACCTTC. The full variable domain, in which reference TRBV7-9 and TRBJ1-2 provide the parts outside the CDR3, is DTGVSQNPRHKITKRGQNVTFRCDPISEHNRLYWYRQTLGQGPEFLTYFQNEAQLEKSRLLSDRFSAERPKGSFSTLEIQRTEQGDSAMYLCASSQTGGLMGYTFGSGTRLTVV.

Ten or more counts support this clonotype. The chain employs TRBV9 and TRBJ1-2; 7 positions agree with TRBD1. There are 17 residues in the CDR3. The ends lost 4 bases at V and 1 base at J; junction bases unmatched: 13. CDR1 and CDR2 (germline): SGDLS, YYNGEE. The CDR3 protein is CASSHAPRTGDNYGYTF. In DNA form, the CDR3 reads TGTGCCAGCAGCCACGCCCCCCGGACAGGCGATAACTATGGCTACACCTTC.

This clonotype was observed a handful of times. The chain recombines TRBV20-1 with TRBJ2-7; TRBD2 matches at 12 bases. CDR1 is DFQATT, CDR2 SNEGSKA, per germline (reference sequence). The CDR3 runs to 14 residues. Trimming at V came to 6 bases and at J to 4 bases, leaving 7 bases not matched to a gene. The chain's CDR3 is CSARGLAGRYEQYF. DNA for the CDR3: TGCAGTGCCCGTGGACTAGCGGGAAGGTACGAGCAGTACTTC.

This clonotype was observed at least ten times. CDR3 sequence: CASSLAPGDRSYEQYF. CDR3 sequence (DNA): TGTGCCAGCAGCCTAGCCCCGGGGGATCGCTCCTACGAGCAGTACTTC. V usage is TRBV11-2 and J usage is TRBJ2-7; TRBD2 is a possible D gene (6 bases). The ends were cut back, 5 bases at V and 0 bases at J, with 17 bases in the middle. In germline, CDR1 is SGHAT, CDR2 FQNNGV. CDR3 length: 16 amino acids.

This clonotype was observed at least ten times. The chain links TRBV29-1 to TRBJ2-1; 7 nucleotides align to TRBD2. The CDR3 is made up of 17 amino acids. J gave up 5 bases and V 4 bases, and 17 bases lay outside the gene matches. The V gene's germline CDR1 is SQVTM and CDR2 ANQGSEA. The CDR3 sequence is CSVGGGELAGDHNEQFF. CDR3 nucleotide sequence: TGCAGCGTTGGGGGAGGAGAGTTGGCGGGGGACCACAATGAGCAGTTCTTC.

This clonotype was counted at least ten times. The V and J genes are TRBV28 and TRBJ1-5; D is ambiguous. This CDR3 has 13 amino acids. Germline CDR1 and CDR2: MDHEN and SYDVKM. Between the trimmed V and J ends, which lost 8 bases and 0 bases, there was a span of 8 bases. The CDR3: CASARYSNQPQHF. CDR3 nucleotides: TGTGCCAGCGCCCGCTATAGCAATCAGCCCCAGCATTTT.

This clonotype has ten or more counts. J is TRBJ2-7 and V is TRBV7-9, with 7 bases lining up with TRBD1. From germline, CDR1 is SEHNR and CDR2 FQNEAQ (reference sequence). This CDR3 region has 15 residues. Trimming at V came to 5 bases and at J to 6 bases, leaving 13 bases not matched to a gene. The CDR3 loop reads CASSPEGAGAREQYF. The DNA for the CDR3 is TGTGCCAGCAGCCCCGAGGGGGCAGGGGCTCGCGAGCAGTACTTC.

This clonotype was detected only a few times. The chain is built from TRBV6-1 and TRBJ2-7, with 9 bases identical to TRBD1. The V gene end was trimmed by 8 bases and the J gene end by 6 bases; junction bases not matched to a gene: 11. The CDR3 length is 14 residues. CDR1 is MNHNS and CDR2 is SASEGT in the germline V gene. The CDR3 loop is CASGRDRARSEQYF. For the CDR3, the DNA is TGTGCCAGCGGACGGGACAGGGCTCGATCCGAGCAGTACTTC.

This clonotype occurred a few times. This chain joins TRBV3-1 and TRBJ2-7; D is perhaps TRBD2 (6 bases). The CDR3 is made up of 15 amino acids. Trimming took off 4 bases at V and 1 base at J, with 14 bases between the two ends. Germline CDR1 reads LGHDT; CDR2 reads YNNKEL (reference sequence). CDR3 sequence: CASSPTVGGSYEQYF. CDR3 DNA: TGTGCCAGCAGCCCTACAGTCGGGGGATCCTACGAGCAGTACTTC.

This clonotype appeared a few times. V is TRBV15 and J is TRBJ1-1, with TRBD1 as a possible D gene (5 bases). Germline V gene data show CDR1 as LNHNV and CDR2 as YYDKDF (reference sequence). V was pared by 0 bases and J by 0 bases, with 5 bases between. CDR3 length equals 14 residues. The CDR3 is CATSRDRVNTEAFF. The CDR3 nucleotides are TGTGCCACCAGCAGAGACAGGGTGAACACTGAAGCTTTCTTT. Based on the CDR3 plus reference TRBV15 and TRBJ1-1, the full variable domain is DAMVIQNPRYQVTQFGKPVTLSCSQTLNHNVMYWYQQKSSQAPKLLFHYYDKDFNNEADTPDNFQSRRPNTSFCFLDIRSPGLGDTAMYLCATSRDRVNTEAFFGQGTRLTVV.

This clonotype was seen ten or more times. Germline and junction disagree at one end, which may indicate a read error. The chain recombines TRBV7-8 with TRBJ2-7, with D tentatively TRBD2 (5 bases). CDR1 is SGHVS, CDR2 FQNEAQ, per germline. This CDR3 region has 13 residues. DNA of the CDR3: TGTGCCAGCAGCTTCCTGCGGGCGGTCAATGCTGACTTC. Encoded protein: CASSFLRAVNADF. Variable domain in full (rest from reference TRBV7-8 and TRBJ2-7): GAGVSQSPRYKVAKRGQDVALRCDPISGHVSLFWYQQALGQGPEFLTYFQNEAQLDKSGLPSDRFFAERPEGSVSTLKIQRTQQEDSAVYLCASSFLRAVNADFGPGTRLTVT.

The chain is built from TRBV11-2 and TRBJ2-1, with D possibly TRBD1 on 5 matching bases. The J call is in doubt because the DNA end fits TRBJ2-5 better. The CDR3 sequence is 16 residues long. CDR1 and CDR2 (germline): SGHAT, FQNNGV. CDR3: CASSLDSAGLGETQYF. CDR3 bases: TGTGCCAGCAGCTTAGATAGTGCAGGGTTGGGCGAGACCCAGTACTTC.

This clonotype showed up just a few times. A read error is possible here, since a much larger clone lies one base away. This chain uses TRBV12-3 or TRBV12-4 with TRBJ1-2; D may be TRBD1 (5 bases). V lost 8 bases, J lost 7 bases, and 17 bases lay in between. The CDR3 contains 13 residues. CDR3 loop: CASGSYRSAGYTF. CDR3 in DNA: TGTGCCAGCGGATCTTACAGGTCGGCTGGCTACACCTTC.

V is TRBV12-3 or TRBV12-4 and J is TRBJ2-3; D possibly corresponds to TRBD1 (5 bases). The CDR3 sequence is 17 residues long. Trimming left V 2 bases short and J 4 bases short, with 19 bases between. CDR3 bases: TGTGCCAGCAGTTTACTGTCCTGGGGCAGGAAATCAGATACGCAGTATTTT. Translation gives CASSLLSWGRKSDTQYF.

This clonotype was counted ten times or more. The chain combines TRBV28 with TRBJ1-6, with D maybe TRBD1 (6 bases). The CDR3 contains 15 residues. The ends were cut back, 8 bases at V and 3 bases at J, with 14 bases in the middle. Germline CDR1 is MDHEN and CDR2 is SYDVKM. The CDR3 sequence is CASVSGTLYNSPLHF. DNA of the CDR3: TGTGCCAGCGTCTCCGGGACACTCTATAATTCACCCCTCCACTTT.

This clonotype was seen only a few times. The gene calls are TRBV4-1 and TRBJ1-2, with D unclear. The CDR3 consists of 14 residues. Germline CDR1 and CDR2: MGHRA and YSYEKL. Trimming shortened V by 1 base and J by 8 bases, and 14 bases separated the two germline ends. CDR3 sequence reads: CASSQGQSPQGYTF. CDR3 nucleotides: TGCGCCAGCAGCCAAGGTCAGAGCCCGCAAGGCTACACCTTC.

About this clonotype itself: A much bigger clone sits one base away, suggesting this may be a read error. The J gene is TRBJ2-7, the V gene TRBV6-2 or TRBV6-3, with TRBD1 matching over 10 bases. The V gene's germline CDR1 is MNHEY and CDR2 SVGEGT. CDR3 length: 15 amino acids. CDR3 region: CANSYRTGGNYEQYF. DNA of the CDR3: TGTGCCAACAGTTACCGGACAGGGGGTAACTACGAGCAGTACTTC.

The table lists this clonotype with many counts. The chain carries TRBV6-1 and TRBJ1-1; possible D gene TRBD1, 6 bases. Trimming cost V 2 bases and J 4 bases, with 11 bases left between them. Germline assignment: CDR1 MNHNS and CDR2 SASEGT. The CDR3 consists of 14 residues. Here the CDR3 reads CASSESGGLTEAFF. In DNA form, the CDR3 reads TGTGCCAGCAGTGAATCGGGGGGCCTCACTGAAGCTTTCTTT.

The chain recombines TRBV29-1 with TRBJ1-2, with 7 bases lining up with TRBD1. Germline CDR1 SQVTM, CDR2 ANQGSEA. V was pared by 1 base and J by 5 bases, with 7 bases of the junction left unmatched. The CDR3 runs 14 residues. For the CDR3, the DNA is TGCAGCGTTGAAGCCCAGCAGGGGGATTATGGCTACACCTTC. It encodes CSVEAQQGDYGYTF.

This clonotype was recorded at least ten times. This chain connects TRBV7-2 to TRBJ1-4, with unresolved D. The ends were cut back, 0 bases at V and 5 bases at J, with 13 bases in the middle. This CDR3 contains 16 residues. CDR1 and CDR2 from the germline V gene are SGHTA and FQGNSA. The CDR3 nucleotides are TGTGCCAGCAGCTTAGCGCTCGGGGTCAGAAATGAAAAACTGTTTTTT. Translated, it gives CASSLALGVRNEKLFF.

There are a few counts of this clonotype. This chain connects TRBV28 to TRBJ1-4; TRBD1 matches 7 bases. The CDR3 covers 15 residues. Germline values: CDR1 MDHEN, CDR2 SYDVKM. The trim removed 6 bases at V and 0 bases at J, leaving 4 bases unmatched. DNA for the CDR3: TGTGCCAGCAGCTGGGACAGTGCAACTAATGAAAAACTGTTTTTT. Protein: CASSWDSATNEKLFF.